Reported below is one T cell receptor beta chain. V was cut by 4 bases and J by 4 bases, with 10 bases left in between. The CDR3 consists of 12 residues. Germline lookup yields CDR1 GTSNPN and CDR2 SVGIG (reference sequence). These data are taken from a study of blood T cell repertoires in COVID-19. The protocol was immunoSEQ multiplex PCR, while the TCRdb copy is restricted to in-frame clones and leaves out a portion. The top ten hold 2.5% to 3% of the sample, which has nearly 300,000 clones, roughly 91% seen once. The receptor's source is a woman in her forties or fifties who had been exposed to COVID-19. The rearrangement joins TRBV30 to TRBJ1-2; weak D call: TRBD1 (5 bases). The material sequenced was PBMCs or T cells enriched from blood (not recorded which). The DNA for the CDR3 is TGTGCCTGGACAGGGCAGGGCTATGGCTACACCTTC. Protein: CAWTGQGYGYTF.